Shown below are 21 T cell receptor beta chains from a single sample sequenced in a study of blood T cell repertoires in COVID-19. Assay used: immunoSEQ multiplex PCR; TCRdb lists only in-frame clones, some missing. The sample has 400,000 to 450,000 clones, about 88% seen once; the top ten hold about 1.4%. Sequencing was carried out using peripheral blood. These receptor sequences come from a woman aged 40 to 55 with COVID-19, enrolled during active disease.

The chain couples TRBV7-6 to TRBJ2-3, with D possibly TRBD2 on 6 matching bases. CDR3 size: 15 residues. Germline lookup yields CDR1 SGHVS and CDR2 FNYEAQ. V gave up 1 base and J gave up 4 bases, with 12 bases separating them. DNA for the CDR3: TGTGCCAGCAGCTTAGGCCGGGGGTTGGCAGATACGCAGTATTTT. This sequence encodes CASSLGRGLADTQYF.

The rearrangement links TRBV19 to TRBJ1-4, with TRBD1 matching 8 bases. With 5 bases clipped from V and 8 bases from J, the junction kept 10 bases outside the gene matches. Germline loops: CDR1 LNHDA, CDR2 SQIVND (reference sequence). There are 15 residues in the CDR3. The CDR3 DNA sequence: TGTGCCAGTAGTCCCCCAGGGGGCCTAGGGGAAAAACTGTTTTTT. It codes for CASSPPGGLGEKLFF.

The chain recombines TRBV28 with TRBJ1-6; D perhaps matches TRBD1 (6 bases). CDR3 length: 14 amino acids. V was clipped by 3 bases and J by 14 bases, with 17 bases between them. The germline V gene encodes CDR1 MDHEN and CDR2 SYDVKM. The CDR3 coding sequence is TGTGCCAGCAGTTTCGAGACAGGACCATTTTCCCTCCACTTT. It is translated as CASSFETGPFSLHF.

This clone came up once. The chain uses TRBV4-3 and TRBJ1-2; tentatively, D is TRBD1 (5 bases). Trimming stripped 1 base from V and 2 bases from J, with 14 bases between. Germline-derived CDR1 and CDR2 are LGHNA and YSLEER. The length of the CDR3 is 16 residues. DNA of the CDR3: TGCGCCAGCAGCCAAGCCCACGTGTGGGGCAACTATGGCTACACCTTC. Translated: CASSQAHVWGNYGYTF.

The V gene is TRBV5-1, the J gene TRBJ1-1, with TRBD1 identical over 8 bases. Germline CDR1 SGHRS, CDR2 YFSETQ. The length of the CDR3 is 15 residues. Germline trimming cut 0 bases from V and 7 bases from J; bases unmatched to any gene: 8. The CDR3 protein is CASSLVPGTGFEAFF. The CDR3, as DNA: TGCGCCAGCAGCTTGGTACCCGGGACAGGTTTTGAAGCTTTCTTT.

The table lists this clone with a count of one. This chain uses TRBV6-4 with TRBJ2-1; 11 bases are a match to TRBD2. V shed 3 bases and J 4 bases; nucleotides not matched to a gene: 2. The CDR3 loop spans 15 amino acids. Germline V lookup: CDR1 MRHNA, CDR2 SNTAGT. The CDR3 is CASSEGLADYNEQFF. The CDR3 DNA reads as TGTGCCAGCAGTGAGGGACTAGCGGATTACAATGAGCAGTTCTTC.

V usage is TRBV7-9 and J usage is TRBJ2-2; D might be TRBD2 (6 bases). V was shortened by 1 base and J by 7 bases, with 19 bases between the two germline ends. The CDR3 totals 17 residues. Per the germline V gene, CDR1 is SEHNR and CDR2 is FQNEAQ (reference sequence). This chain's CDR3 is CASSLGRDWKASGELFF. CDR3 bases: TGTGCCAGCAGCTTAGGAAGGGACTGGAAAGCGAGCGGGGAGCTGTTTTTT.

The chain employs TRBV10-3 and TRBJ2-5; no definite D call. The CDR3 extends over 14 amino acids. In germline, CDR1 is ENHRY, CDR2 SYGVKD. Trimming removed 5 bases at V and 0 bases at J, with 10 bases between. Here the CDR3 reads CAISSNSYQETQYF. The CDR3 region has the DNA TGTGCCATCAGTTCGAACTCGTACCAAGAGACCCAGTACTTC.

This chain connects TRBV29-1 to TRBJ2-5, with 10 bases fitting TRBD1. The trim removed 5 bases at V and 4 bases at J, leaving 10 bases unmatched. CDR3 length: 15 residues. CDR1 is SQVTM, CDR2 ANQGSEA, per germline. This chain's CDR3 is CSVSPGQGPGETQYF. For the CDR3, the DNA is TGCAGCGTTTCCCCGGGACAGGGGCCCGGAGAGACCCAGTACTTC.

The V call is TRBV6-2 or TRBV6-3, the J call TRBJ1-4; 10 nucleotides match TRBD1. V was pared by 5 bases and J by 7 bases, with 13 bases of the junction left unmatched. CDR3 length equals 17 residues. Germline CDR1 is MNHEY and CDR2 is SVGEGT. In nucleotides, the CDR3 is TGTGCCAGCAGTAGGTCGACAGGGGGCGCCCGGTCTGAAAAACTGTTTTTT. It translates to CASSRSTGGARSEKLFF.

This clone was counted between two and nine times. The chain links TRBV5-1 to TRBJ2-3; 12 bases fit TRBD2. Germline loops: CDR1 SGHRS, CDR2 YFSETQ. This CDR3 has 16 amino acids. The trim removed 3 bases at V and 0 bases at J, leaving 2 bases unmatched. This chain's CDR3 is CASSYLAGGSTDTQYF. The DNA of the CDR3 is TGCGCCAGCAGCTATCTAGCGGGAGGGAGCACAGATACGCAGTATTTT.

The chain combines TRBV5-1 with TRBJ1-3; D might be TRBD1 (6 bases). From germline, CDR1 is SGHRS and CDR2 YFSETQ. This CDR3 region has 15 residues. V shed 4 bases and J shed 4 bases, with 15 bases lying between them. CDR3 protein: CASSLSWGLGNTIYF. The CDR3 DNA sequence: TGCGCCAGCAGCCTTTCCTGGGGGCTCGGAAACACCATATATTTT.

This chain links TRBV28 with TRBJ1-4; tentatively, D is TRBD1 (6 bases). Per the germline V gene, CDR1 is MDHEN and CDR2 is SYDVKM. The CDR3 is 15 amino acids. With 5 bases removed from V and 8 bases from J, the gap between germline ends came to 18 bases. CDR3 region: CASSPTRQVREKLFF. CDR3 DNA sequence: TGTGCCAGCAGTCCGACACGACAGGTACGGGAAAAACTGTTTTTT.

The gene calls are TRBV7-3 and TRBJ1-2; maybe TRBD1 (6 bases). Trimming took 5 bases from V and 4 from J, leaving 14 bases between them. The CDR3 totals 14 residues. CDR1 and CDR2 (germline): SGHTA, FQGTGA. CDR3 sequence reads: CASSPDIGGYGYTF. The CDR3 region has the DNA TGTGCCAGCAGCCCGGATATAGGGGGCTATGGCTACACCTTC.

V is TRBV4-2 and J is TRBJ2-7, with TRBD1 as a possible D gene (6 bases). The CDR3 has 15 residues. Looked up from germline, CDR1 is LGHNA and CDR2 is YNFKEQ. The ends were cut back, 0 bases at V and 3 bases at J, with 12 bases in the middle. CDR3 protein: CASSQDIRGNYEQYF. CDR3 coding DNA: TGTGCCAGCAGCCAAGATATAAGGGGGAACTACGAGCAGTACTTC.

This clone has a single count. This chain uses TRBV9 with TRBJ1-6, with D hard to call. The CDR3 has 14 amino acids. From germline, CDR1 is SGDLS and CDR2 YYNGEE. Trimming stripped 4 bases from V and 3 bases from J, with 8 bases between. The CDR3 coding sequence is TGTGCCAGCAGCCCCGAGCTCTATAATTCACCCCTCCACTTT. Its protein is CASSPELYNSPLHF. Based on the CDR3 plus reference TRBV9 and TRBJ1-6, the full variable domain is DSGVTQTPKHLITATGQRVTLRCSPRSGDLSVYWYQQSLDQGLQFLIQYYNGEERAKGNILERFSAQQFPDLHSELNLSSLELGDSALYFCASSPELYNSPLHFGNGTRLTVT.

In this sample, this clone turned up once. J is TRBJ1-1 and V is TRBV2, with 7 bases aligning to TRBD1. The CDR3 totals 12 residues. The V segment lost 6 bases and the J segment 6 bases; nucleotides outside the gene matches: 4. Looked up from germline, CDR1 is SNHLY and CDR2 is FYNNEI. For the CDR3, the DNA is TGTGCCAGCAGGAGGGGGCTCTCTGAAGCTTTCTTT. This codes for CASRRGLSEAFF.

The chain carries TRBV6-1 and TRBJ2-5, with TRBD2 as a possible D gene (5 bases). CDR1 is MNHNS and CDR2 is SASEGT in the germline V gene. V shed 3 bases and J shed 2 bases, with 10 bases lying between them. The CDR3 runs 14 residues. In DNA, the CDR3 is TGTGCCAGCAGTGACCTAGCTTCACAAGAGACCCAGTACTTC. Its protein is CASSDLASQETQYF.

Here the CDR3 reads CASSRGRGNQPQHF. The CDR3 DNA follows: TGTGCCAGCAGTAGAGGGCGCGGCAATCAGCCCCAGCATTTT. The J gene is TRBJ1-5, the V gene TRBV27; D unresolved. CDR3 length: 14 amino acids. Per the germline V gene, CDR1 is MNHEY and CDR2 is SMNVEV (reference sequence). Trimming pared 5 bases from V and 2 bases from J, leaving 10 bases between.

This chain joins TRBV7-2 and TRBJ1-2, with D maybe TRBD1 (6 bases). The V and J ends lost 7 bases and 4 bases respectively, with 13 bases between them. This CDR3 is 13 amino acids long. Looked up from germline, CDR1 is SGHTA and CDR2 is FQGNSA. CDR3 protein: CASNFGQLYGYTF. The CDR3 region has the DNA TGTGCCAGCAACTTCGGACAGCTCTATGGCTACACCTTC.

The chain carries TRBV7-2 and TRBJ2-1, with 9 bases lining up with TRBD1. Per germline, CDR1 SGHTA and CDR2 FQGNSA. V lost 4 bases to trimming and J lost 4 bases; unmatched junction nucleotides: 5. The CDR3 runs to 15 residues. In DNA form, the CDR3 reads TGTGCCAGCAGCTATACAGGGGGCCCTTACAATGAGCAGTTCTTC. Translating it yields CASSYTGGPYNEQFF.